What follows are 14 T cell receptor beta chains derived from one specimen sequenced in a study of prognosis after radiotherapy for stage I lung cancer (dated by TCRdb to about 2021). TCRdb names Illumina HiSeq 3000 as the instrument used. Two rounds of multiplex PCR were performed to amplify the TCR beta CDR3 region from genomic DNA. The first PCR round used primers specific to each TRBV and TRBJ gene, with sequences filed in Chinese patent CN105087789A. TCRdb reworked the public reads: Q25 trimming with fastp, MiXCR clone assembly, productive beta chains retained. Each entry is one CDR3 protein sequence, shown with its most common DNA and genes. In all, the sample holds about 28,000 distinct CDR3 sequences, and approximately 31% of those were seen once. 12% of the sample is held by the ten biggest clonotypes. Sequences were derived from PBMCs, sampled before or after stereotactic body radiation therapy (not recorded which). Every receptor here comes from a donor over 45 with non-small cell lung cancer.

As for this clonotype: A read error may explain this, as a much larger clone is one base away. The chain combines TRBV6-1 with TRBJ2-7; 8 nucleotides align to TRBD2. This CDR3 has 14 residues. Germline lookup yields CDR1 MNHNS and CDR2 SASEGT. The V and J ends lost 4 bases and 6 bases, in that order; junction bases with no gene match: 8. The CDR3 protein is CASSVPGGTGEQYF. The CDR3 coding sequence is TGTGCCAGCAGTGTCCCGGGAGGGACGGGCGAGCAGTACTTC.

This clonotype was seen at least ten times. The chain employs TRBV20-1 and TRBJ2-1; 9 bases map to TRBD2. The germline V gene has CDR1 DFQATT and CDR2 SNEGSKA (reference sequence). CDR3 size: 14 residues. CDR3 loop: CSKLAGVGTNEQFF. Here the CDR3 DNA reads TGCAGCAAATTAGCGGGAGTTGGGACAAATGAGCAGTTCTTC.

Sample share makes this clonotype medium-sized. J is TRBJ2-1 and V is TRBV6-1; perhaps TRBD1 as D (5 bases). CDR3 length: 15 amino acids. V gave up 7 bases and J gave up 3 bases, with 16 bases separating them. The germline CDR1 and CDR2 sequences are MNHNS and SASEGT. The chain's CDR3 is CASIFGPGNYNEQFF. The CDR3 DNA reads TGTGCCAGCATATTTGGTCCAGGGAACTACAATGAGCAGTTCTTC.

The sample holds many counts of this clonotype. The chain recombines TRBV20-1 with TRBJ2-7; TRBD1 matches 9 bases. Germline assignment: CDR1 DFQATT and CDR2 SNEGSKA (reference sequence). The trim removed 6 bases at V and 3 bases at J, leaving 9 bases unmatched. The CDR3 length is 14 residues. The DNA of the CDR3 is TGCAGTGCAAATACAGGGGGCGAGGTCTACGAGCAGTACTTC. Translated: CSANTGGEVYEQYF.

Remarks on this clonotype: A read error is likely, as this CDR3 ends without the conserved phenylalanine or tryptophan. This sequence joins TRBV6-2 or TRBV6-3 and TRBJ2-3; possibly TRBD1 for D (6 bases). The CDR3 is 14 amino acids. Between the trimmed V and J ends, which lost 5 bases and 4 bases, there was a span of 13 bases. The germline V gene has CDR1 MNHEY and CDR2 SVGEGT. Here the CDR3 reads CASSGDRTADTQYI. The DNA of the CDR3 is TGTGCCAGCAGTGGCGACAGGACTGCAGATACGCAGTATATT.

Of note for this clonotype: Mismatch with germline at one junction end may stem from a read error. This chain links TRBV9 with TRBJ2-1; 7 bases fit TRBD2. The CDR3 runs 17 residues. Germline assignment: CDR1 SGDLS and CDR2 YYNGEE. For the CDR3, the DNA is TGTGACAGCTCCGGAATAGCGGGCGACAGCTCCTACAATGAGCAGTTCTTC. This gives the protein CDSSGIAGDSSYNEQFF.

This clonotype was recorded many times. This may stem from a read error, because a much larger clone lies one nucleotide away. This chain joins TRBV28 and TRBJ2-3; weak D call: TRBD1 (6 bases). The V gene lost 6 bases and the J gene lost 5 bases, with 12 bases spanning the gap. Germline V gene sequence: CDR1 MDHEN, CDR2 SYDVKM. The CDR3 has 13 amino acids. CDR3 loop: CASRTGGIDTQYF. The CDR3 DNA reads TGTGCCAGCAGGACAGGAGGCATAGATACGCAGTATTTT.

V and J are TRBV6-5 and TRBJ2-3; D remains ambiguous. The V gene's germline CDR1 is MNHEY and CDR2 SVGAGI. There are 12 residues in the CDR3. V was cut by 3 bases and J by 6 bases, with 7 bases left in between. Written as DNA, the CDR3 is TGTGCCAGCAGTTATTTCCGGGATACGCAGTATTTT. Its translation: CASSYFRDTQYF.

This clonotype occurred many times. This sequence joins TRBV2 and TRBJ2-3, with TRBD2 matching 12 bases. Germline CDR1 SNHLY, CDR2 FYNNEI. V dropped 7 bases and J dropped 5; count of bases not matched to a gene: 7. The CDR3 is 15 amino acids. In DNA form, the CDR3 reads TGTGCCAGCATACGACTAGCGGGAGCTGGAGATACGCAGTATTTT. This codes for CASIRLAGAGDTQYF.

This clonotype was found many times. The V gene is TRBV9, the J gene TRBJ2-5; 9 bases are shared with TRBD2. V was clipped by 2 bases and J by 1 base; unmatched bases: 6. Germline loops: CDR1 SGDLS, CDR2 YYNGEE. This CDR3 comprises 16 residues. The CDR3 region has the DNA TGTGCCAGCAGCGTTAGTAGCGGGGGAAGCCAAGAGACCCAGTACTTC. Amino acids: CASSVSSGGSQETQYF.

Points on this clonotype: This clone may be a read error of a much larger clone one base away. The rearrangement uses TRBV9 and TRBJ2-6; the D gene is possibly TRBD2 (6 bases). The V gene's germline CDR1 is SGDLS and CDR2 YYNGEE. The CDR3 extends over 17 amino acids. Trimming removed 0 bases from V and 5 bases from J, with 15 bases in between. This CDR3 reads CASSVGRVGPRANVLTF. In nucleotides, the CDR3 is TGTGCCAGCAGCGTAGGGAGGGTAGGACCTAGGGCCAACGTCCTGACTTTC. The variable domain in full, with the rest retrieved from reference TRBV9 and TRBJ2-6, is DSGVTQTPKHLITATGQRVTLRCSPRSGDLSVYWYQQSLDQGLQFLIQYYNGEERAKGNILERFSAQQFPDLHSELNLSSLELGDSALYFCASSVGRVGPRANVLTFGAGSRLTVL.

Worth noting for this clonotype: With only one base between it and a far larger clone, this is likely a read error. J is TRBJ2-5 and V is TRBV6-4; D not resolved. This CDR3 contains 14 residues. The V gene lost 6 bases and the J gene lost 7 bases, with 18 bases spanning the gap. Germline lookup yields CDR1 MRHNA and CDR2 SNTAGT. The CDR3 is CASRRPDPLGTQYF. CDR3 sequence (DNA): TGTGCCAGCAGAAGACCGGACCCCCTAGGGACCCAGTACTTC.

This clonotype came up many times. The CDR3 loop is CASSQGGGSQYF. The CDR3 nucleotides are TGTGCCAGCAGCCAAGGTGGCGGTTCACAGTATTTT. The genes are TRBV3-1 and TRBJ2-3; no reliable D call. The CDR3 sequence is 12 residues long. V gave up 1 base and J gave up 12 bases, with 11 bases separating them. The germline V gene encodes CDR1 LGHDT and CDR2 YNNKEL (reference sequence).

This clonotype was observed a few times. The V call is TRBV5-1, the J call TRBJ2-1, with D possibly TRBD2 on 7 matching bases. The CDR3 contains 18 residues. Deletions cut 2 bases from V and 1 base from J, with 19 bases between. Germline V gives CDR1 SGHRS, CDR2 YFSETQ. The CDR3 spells CASSLGGGSEISYNEQFF. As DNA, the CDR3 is TGCGCCAGCAGCTTAGGGGGGGGAAGTGAAATTTCCTACAATGAGCAGTTCTTC.